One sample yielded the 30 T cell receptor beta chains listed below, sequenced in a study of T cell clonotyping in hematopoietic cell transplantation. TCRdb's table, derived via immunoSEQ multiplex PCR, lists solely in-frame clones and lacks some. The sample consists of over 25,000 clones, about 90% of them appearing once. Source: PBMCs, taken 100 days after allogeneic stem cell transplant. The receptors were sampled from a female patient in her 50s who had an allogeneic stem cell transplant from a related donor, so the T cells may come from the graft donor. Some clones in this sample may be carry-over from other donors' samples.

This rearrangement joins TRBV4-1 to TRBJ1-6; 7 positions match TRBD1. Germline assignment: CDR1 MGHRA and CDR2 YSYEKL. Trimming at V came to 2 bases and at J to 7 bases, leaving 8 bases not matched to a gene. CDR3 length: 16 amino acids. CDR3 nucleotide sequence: TGCGCCAGCAGCCAACCCCGACAGGGCCCGAATTCACCCCTCCACTTT. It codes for CASSQPRQGPNSPLHF.

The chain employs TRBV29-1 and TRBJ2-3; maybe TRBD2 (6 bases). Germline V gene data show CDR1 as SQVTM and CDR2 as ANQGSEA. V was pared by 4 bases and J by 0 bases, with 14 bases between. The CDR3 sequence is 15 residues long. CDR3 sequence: CSVVRTGDSTDTQYF. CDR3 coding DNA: TGCAGCGTTGTCCGTACGGGAGATAGCACAGATACGCAGTATTTT.

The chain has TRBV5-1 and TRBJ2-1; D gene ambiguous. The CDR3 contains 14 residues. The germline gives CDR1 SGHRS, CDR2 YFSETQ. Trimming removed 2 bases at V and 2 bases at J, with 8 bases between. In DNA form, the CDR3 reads TGCGCCAGCAGCTTAGGCAGTACCTACAATGAGCAGTTCTTC. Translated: CASSLGSTYNEQFF.

The CDR3, as DNA: TGCGCCAGCAGCTTGGTCGGGGAAAATCAGCCCCAGCATTTT. This sequence encodes CASSLVGENQPQHF. The V gene is TRBV5-1, the J gene TRBJ1-5; D gene uncertain. Germline V CDR1 and CDR2: SGHRS, YFSETQ. The CDR3 has 14 residues. Trimming removed 0 bases from V and 4 bases from J, with 8 bases in between.

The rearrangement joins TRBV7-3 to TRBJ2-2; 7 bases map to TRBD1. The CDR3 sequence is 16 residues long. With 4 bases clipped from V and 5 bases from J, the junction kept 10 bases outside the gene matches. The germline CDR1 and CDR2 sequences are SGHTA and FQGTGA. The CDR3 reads CASSYNRGRGTGELFF. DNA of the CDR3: TGTGCCAGCAGCTACAACAGGGGTCGGGGTACCGGGGAGCTGTTTTTT.

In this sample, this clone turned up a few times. CDR3 DNA sequence: TGTGCCAGCAGCTTAAACATGGGAACTAACTATGGCTACACCTTC. As protein: CASSLNMGTNYGYTF. This chain uses TRBV5-6 with TRBJ1-2; D gene ambiguous. Germline V gives CDR1 SGHDT, CDR2 YYEEEE. V was clipped by 2 bases and J by 0 bases, with 11 bases between them. The CDR3 extends over 15 amino acids.

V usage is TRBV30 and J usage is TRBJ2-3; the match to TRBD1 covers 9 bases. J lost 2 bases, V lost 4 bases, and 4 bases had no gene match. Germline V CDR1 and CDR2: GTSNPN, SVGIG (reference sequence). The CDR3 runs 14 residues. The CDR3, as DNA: TGTGCCTGGAATGGACAGGGGTCCACAGATACGCAGTATTTT. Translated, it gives CAWNGQGSTDTQYF.

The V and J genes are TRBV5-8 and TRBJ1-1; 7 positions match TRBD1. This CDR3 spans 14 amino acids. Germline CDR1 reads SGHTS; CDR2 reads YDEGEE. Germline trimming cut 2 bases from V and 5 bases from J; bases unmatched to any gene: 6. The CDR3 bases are TGTGCCAGCAGCTTTCCCAGGGGGAGGACTGAAGCTTTCTTT. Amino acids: CASSFPRGRTEAFF. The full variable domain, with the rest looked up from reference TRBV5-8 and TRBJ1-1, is EAGVTQSPTHLIKTRGQQATLRCSPISGHTSVYWYQQALGLGLQFLLWYDEGEERNRGNFPPRFSGRQFPNYSSELNVNALELEDSALYLCASSFPRGRTEAFFGQGTRLTVV.

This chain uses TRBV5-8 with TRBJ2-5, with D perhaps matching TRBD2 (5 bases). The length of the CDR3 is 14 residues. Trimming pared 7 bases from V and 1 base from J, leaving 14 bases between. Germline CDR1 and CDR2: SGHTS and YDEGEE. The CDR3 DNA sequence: TGTGCCAGCGGGTGGAGGCAGAGCCAAGAGACCCAGTACTTC. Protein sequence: CASGWRQSQETQYF.

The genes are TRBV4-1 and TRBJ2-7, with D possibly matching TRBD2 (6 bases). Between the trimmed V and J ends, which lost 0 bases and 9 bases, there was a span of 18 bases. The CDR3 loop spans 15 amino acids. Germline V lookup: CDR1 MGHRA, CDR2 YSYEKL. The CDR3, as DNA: TGCGCCAGCAGCCAAGATCGGGGAGGTATAGGGAGGCAGTACTTC. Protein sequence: CASSQDRGGIGRQYF.

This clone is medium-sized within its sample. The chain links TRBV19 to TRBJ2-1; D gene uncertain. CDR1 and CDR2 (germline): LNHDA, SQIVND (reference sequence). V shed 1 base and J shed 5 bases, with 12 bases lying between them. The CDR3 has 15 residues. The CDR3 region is CASSIGALEHNEQFF. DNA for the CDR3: TGTGCCAGTAGTATAGGTGCGTTGGAACACAATGAGCAGTTCTTC.

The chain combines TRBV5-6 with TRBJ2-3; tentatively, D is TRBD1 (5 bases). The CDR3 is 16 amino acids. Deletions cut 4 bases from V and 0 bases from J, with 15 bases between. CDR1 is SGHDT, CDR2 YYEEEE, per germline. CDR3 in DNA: TGTGCCAGCAGCGGGAATACAGGTTCTAGCACAGATACGCAGTATTTT. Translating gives CASSGNTGSSTDTQYF. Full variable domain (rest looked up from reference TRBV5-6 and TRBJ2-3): DAGVTQSPTHLIKTRGQQVTLRCSPKSGHDTVSWYQQALGQGPQFIFQYYEEEERQRGNFPDRFSGHQFPNYSSELNVNALLLGDSALYLCASSGNTGSSTDTQYFGPGTRLTVL.

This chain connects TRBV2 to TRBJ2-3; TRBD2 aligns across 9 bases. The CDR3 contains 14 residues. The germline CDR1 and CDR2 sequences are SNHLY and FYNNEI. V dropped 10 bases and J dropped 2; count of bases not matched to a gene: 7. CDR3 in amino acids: CATRAGGFTDTQYF. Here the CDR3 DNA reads TGTGCCACCCGAGCGGGGGGATTCACAGATACGCAGTATTTT. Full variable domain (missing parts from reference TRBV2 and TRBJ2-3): EPEVTQTPSHQVTQMGQEVILRCVPISNHLYFYWYRQILGQKVEFLVSFYNNEISEKSEIFDDQFSVERPDGSNFTLKIRSTKLEDSAMYFCATRAGGFTDTQYFGPGTRLTVL.

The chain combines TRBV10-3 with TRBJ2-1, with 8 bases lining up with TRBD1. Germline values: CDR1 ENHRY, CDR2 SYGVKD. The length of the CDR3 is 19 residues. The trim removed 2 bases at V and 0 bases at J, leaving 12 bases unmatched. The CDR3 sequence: CAISEPGQATTSSYNEQFF. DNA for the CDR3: TGTGCCATCAGTGAGCCGGGACAGGCGACCACTAGCTCCTACAATGAGCAGTTCTTC.

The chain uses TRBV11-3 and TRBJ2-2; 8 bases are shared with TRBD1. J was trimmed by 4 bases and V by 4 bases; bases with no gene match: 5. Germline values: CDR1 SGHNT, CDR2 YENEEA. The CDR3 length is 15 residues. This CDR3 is CASSSGQDITGELFF. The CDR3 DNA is TGTGCCAGCAGCTCGGGACAGGATATCACCGGGGAGCTGTTTTTT. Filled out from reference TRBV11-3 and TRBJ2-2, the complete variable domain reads EAGVVQSPRYKIIEKKQPVAFWCNPISGHNTLYWYLQNLGQGPELLIRYENEEAVDDSQLPKDRFSAERLKGVDSTLKIQPAELGDSAVYLCASSSGQDITGELFFGEGSRLTVL.

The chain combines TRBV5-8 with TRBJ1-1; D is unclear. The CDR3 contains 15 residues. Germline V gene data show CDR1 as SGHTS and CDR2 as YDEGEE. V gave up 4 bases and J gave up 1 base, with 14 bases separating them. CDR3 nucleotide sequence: TGTGCCAGCAGCCTCGGGAAGGCCCGGAACACTGAAGCTTTCTTT. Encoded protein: CASSLGKARNTEAFF.

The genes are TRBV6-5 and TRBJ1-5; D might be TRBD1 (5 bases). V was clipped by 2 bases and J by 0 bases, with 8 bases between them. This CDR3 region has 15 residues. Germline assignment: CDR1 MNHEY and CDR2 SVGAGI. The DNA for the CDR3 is TGTGCCAGCAGTTACGACAGCCATAGCAATCAGCCCCAGCATTTT. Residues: CASSYDSHSNQPQHF.

This CDR3 reads CASSPTGPGAFF. The CDR3 DNA reads TGTGCCAGCAGTCCGACGGGACCGGGAGCTTTCTTT. The V call is TRBV27, the J call TRBJ1-1; a possible D gene is TRBD1 (5 bases). Trimming removed 5 bases at V and 10 bases at J, with 14 bases between. The CDR3 contains 12 residues. The germline V gene encodes CDR1 MNHEY and CDR2 SMNVEV (reference sequence).

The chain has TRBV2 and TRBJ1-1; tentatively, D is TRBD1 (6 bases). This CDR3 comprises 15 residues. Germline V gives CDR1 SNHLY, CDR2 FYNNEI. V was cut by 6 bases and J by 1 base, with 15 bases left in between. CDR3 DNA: TGTGCCAGCAGGTATCTGGGAGGGGGGAACACTGAAGCTTTCTTT. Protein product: CASRYLGGGNTEAFF. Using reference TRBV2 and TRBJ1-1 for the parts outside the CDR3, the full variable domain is EPEVTQTPSHQVTQMGQEVILRCVPISNHLYFYWYRQILGQKVEFLVSFYNNEISEKSEIFDDQFSVERPDGSNFTLKIRSTKLEDSAMYFCASRYLGGGNTEAFFGQGTRLTVV.

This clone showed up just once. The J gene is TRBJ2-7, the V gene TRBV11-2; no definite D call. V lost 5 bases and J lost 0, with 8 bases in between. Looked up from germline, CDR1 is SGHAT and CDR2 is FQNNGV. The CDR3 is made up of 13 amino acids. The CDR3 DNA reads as TGTGCCAGCAGCCAAAGGCCCTCCTACGAGCAGTACTTC. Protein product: CASSQRPSYEQYF.

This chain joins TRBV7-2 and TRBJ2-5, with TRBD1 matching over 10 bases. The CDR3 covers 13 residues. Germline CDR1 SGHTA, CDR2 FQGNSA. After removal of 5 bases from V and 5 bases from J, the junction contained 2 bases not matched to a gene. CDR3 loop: CASSPDRGETQYF. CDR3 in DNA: TGTGCCAGCAGCCCGGACAGGGGGGAGACCCAGTACTTC.

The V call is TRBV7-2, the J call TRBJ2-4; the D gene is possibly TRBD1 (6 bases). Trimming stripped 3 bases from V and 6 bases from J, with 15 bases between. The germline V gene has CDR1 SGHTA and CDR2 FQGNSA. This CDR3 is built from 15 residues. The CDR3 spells CASSFEGVLGNIQYF. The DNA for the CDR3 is TGTGCCAGCAGCTTTGAGGGGGTATTGGGAAACATTCAGTACTTC.

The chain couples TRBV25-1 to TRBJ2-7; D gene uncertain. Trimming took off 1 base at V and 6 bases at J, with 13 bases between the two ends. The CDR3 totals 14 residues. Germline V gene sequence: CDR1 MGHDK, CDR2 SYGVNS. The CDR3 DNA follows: TGTGCCAGCAGTGAATCGGCAAGTCTGCGCGAGCAGTACTTC. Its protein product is CASSESASLREQYF.

The CDR3 spells CASSFGGRTDTQYF. In nucleotides, the CDR3 is TGCGCCAGCAGCTTTGGTGGACGCACAGATACGCAGTATTTT. This chain joins TRBV5-1 and TRBJ2-3, with D unresolved. Germline-derived CDR1 and CDR2 are SGHRS and YFSETQ. This CDR3 comprises 14 residues. Trimming removed 2 bases at V and 1 base at J, with 8 bases between. The full variable domain, its missing parts supplied by reference TRBV5-1 and TRBJ2-3, is KAGVTQTPRYLIKTRGQQVTLSCSPISGHRSVSWYQQTPGQGLQFLFEYFSETQRNKGNFPGRFSGRQFSNSRSEMNVSTLELGDSALYLCASSFGGRTDTQYFGPGTRLTVL.

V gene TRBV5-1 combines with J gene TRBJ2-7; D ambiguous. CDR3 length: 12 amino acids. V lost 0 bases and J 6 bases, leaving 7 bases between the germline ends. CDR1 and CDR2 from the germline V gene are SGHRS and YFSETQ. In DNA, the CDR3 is TGCGCCAGCAGCTTGGCAGGTTTCGAGCAGTACTTC. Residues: CASSLAGFEQYF.

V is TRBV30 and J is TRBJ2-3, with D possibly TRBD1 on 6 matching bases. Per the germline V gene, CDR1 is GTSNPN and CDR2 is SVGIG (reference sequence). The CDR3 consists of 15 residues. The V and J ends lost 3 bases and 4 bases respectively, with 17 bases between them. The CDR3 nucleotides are TGTGCCTGGAGGAAGAGAGGACAGCCCGCAGATACGCAGTATTTT. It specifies CAWRKRGQPADTQYF.

CDR3 residues: CASSQDIRQSGNTIYF. In DNA, the CDR3 is TGTGCCAGCAGCCAAGATATCCGGCAGAGTGGAAACACCATATATTTT. The chain employs TRBV14 and TRBJ1-3; D call uncertain. Trimming stripped 0 bases from V and 3 bases from J, with 12 bases between. This CDR3 comprises 16 residues. Germline V lookup: CDR1 SGHDN, CDR2 FVKESK.

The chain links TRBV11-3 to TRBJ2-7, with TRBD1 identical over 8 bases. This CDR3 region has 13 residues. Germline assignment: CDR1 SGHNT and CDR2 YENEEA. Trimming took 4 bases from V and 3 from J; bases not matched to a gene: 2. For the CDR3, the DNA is TGTGCCAGCAGCTCCGGACAGGGCTACGAGCAGTACTTC. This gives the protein CASSSGQGYEQYF. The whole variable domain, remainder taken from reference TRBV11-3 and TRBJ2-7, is EAGVVQSPRYKIIEKKQPVAFWCNPISGHNTLYWYLQNLGQGPELLIRYENEEAVDDSQLPKDRFSAERLKGVDSTLKIQPAELGDSAVYLCASSSGQGYEQYFGPGTRLTVT.

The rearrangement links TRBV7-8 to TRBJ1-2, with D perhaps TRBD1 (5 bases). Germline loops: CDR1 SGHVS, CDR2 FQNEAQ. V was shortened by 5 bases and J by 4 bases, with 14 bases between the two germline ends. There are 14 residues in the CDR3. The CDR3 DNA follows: TGTGCCAGCAGCGCGGGGACGGATACCTATGGCTACACCTTC. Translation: CASSAGTDTYGYTF.

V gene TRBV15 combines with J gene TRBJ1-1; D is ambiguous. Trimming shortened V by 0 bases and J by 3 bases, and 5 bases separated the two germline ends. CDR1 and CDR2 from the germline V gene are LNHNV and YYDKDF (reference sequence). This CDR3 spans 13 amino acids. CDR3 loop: CATSREQDTEAFF. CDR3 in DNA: TGTGCCACCAGCAGAGAGCAGGACACTGAAGCTTTCTTT.